The subject of this entry is one T cell receptor beta chain. This specimen comes from a study of blood T cell repertoires in COVID-19. Study context: Sources were T cells, B-cell-depleted T cells, or PBMCs; the material itself was cDNA or gDNA.

TCRdb's table, derived via immunoSEQ multiplex PCR, lists solely in-frame clones and lacks some. The table shows 130,000 to 150,000 clones, with around 80% occurring only once. V shed 3 bases, J shed 1 base, and the junction held 6 bases outside the gene matches. This CDR3 is built from 15 residues. Looked up from germline, CDR1 is LNHDA and CDR2 is SQIVND (reference sequence). The V and J genes are TRBV19 and TRBJ2-7; 7 nucleotides match TRBD2. This TCR came from a woman in her forties or fifties in a cohort sampled during active or convalescent COVID-19. What was sequenced was peripheral blood. CDR3 sequence: CASSIFAGVSYEQYF. The CDR3 DNA is TGTGCCAGTAGTATTTTCGCGGGGGTTTCCTACGAGCAGTACTTC.